Below are 4 T cell receptor beta chains sequenced from a single sample in a study of shared clonotypes between healthy human individuals. Produced via immunoSEQ multiplex PCR; TCRdb's table is partial and in-frame only. The repertoire holds roughly 1,500,000 clones, 95% to 99% seen once, with 0.45% in the top ten. Sample: naive CD4+ T cells sorted from blood. As for subset: CD45RA+ positively selected. The receptors here all came from a man under 40 in good health.

The chain recombines TRBV27 with TRBJ2-6; D not certain. This CDR3 has 15 residues. The ends were cut back, 5 bases at V and 4 bases at J, with 12 bases in the middle. Germline values: CDR1 MNHEY, CDR2 SMNVEV (reference sequence). CDR3 amino acids: CASSPRESGANVLTF. Written as DNA, the CDR3 is TGTGCCAGCAGTCCCCGTGAATCCGGGGCCAACGTCCTGACTTTC. The entire variable domain, with the rest obtained from reference TRBV27 and TRBJ2-6, is as follows: EAQVTQNPRYLITVTGKKLTVTCSQNMNHEYMSWYRQDPGLGLRQIYYSMNVEVTDKGDVPEGYKVSRKEKRNFPLILESPSPNQTSLYFCASSPRESGANVLTFGAGSRLTVL.

Points on this clone: This same CDR3 is encoded by further DNA sequences in the sample. The rearrangement joins TRBV18 to TRBJ2-3, with D tentatively TRBD2 (6 bases). Germline values: CDR1 KGHSH, CDR2 LQKENI. The CDR3 has 15 residues. V gave up 1 base and J gave up 0 bases, with 8 bases separating them. CDR3 sequence (DNA): TGTGCCAGCTCACCACGGGCGGGAAGCACAGATACGCAGTATTTT. It translates to CASSPRAGSTDTQYF.

The chain employs TRBV7-8 and TRBJ2-7; TRBD2 is a possible D gene (5 bases). The germline V gene has CDR1 SGHVS and CDR2 FQNEAQ. The V gene lost 5 bases and the J gene lost 2 bases, with 13 bases spanning the gap. The CDR3 contains 14 residues. The CDR3 sequence is CASSPRRVTYEQYF. In DNA form, the CDR3 reads TGTGCCAGCAGCCCTCGGCGGGTAACCTACGAGCAGTACTTC.

The V call is TRBV7-3, the J call TRBJ1-1; TRBD1 agrees at 7 bases. From germline, CDR1 is SGHTA and CDR2 FQGTGA. The CDR3 is made up of 16 amino acids. J gave up 0 bases and V 2 bases, and 6 bases lay outside the gene matches. CDR3 coding DNA: TGTGCCAGCAGCTTAGTCACAGGGGTCATGAACACTGAAGCTTTCTTT. Protein sequence: CASSLVTGVMNTEAFF.